The 27 T cell receptor beta chains reported below all come from one sample, sequenced in a study of blood T cell repertoires in COVID-19. Profiling relied on immunoSEQ multiplex PCR, and the TCRdb table lists in-frame clones only, not all of them. Counted here are some 210,000 clones, around 88% occurring once; the ten biggest clones make up under 3.5%. Sequencing was carried out using peripheral blood. The source is a man over 45 with active or convalescent COVID-19.

This sequence joins TRBV11-2 and TRBJ2-3; D may be TRBD2 (5 bases). V lost 5 bases to trimming and J lost 4 bases, with 16 bases between them. Per the germline V gene, CDR1 is SGHAT and CDR2 is FQNNGV. The CDR3 covers 15 residues. The CDR3 region has the DNA TGTGCCAGCAGCCGTATCGAGGGTAGCCCAGATACGCAGTATTTT. Translation: CASSRIEGSPDTQYF.

J is TRBJ1-6 and V is TRBV18; D gene unclear. Germline CDR1 is KGHSH and CDR2 is LQKENI. Trimming pared 3 bases from V and 8 bases from J, leaving 8 bases between. The CDR3 is made up of 13 amino acids. The DNA of the CDR3 is TGTGCCAGCTCACCCATTGAGGATTCACCCCTCCACTTT. As protein: CASSPIEDSPLHF.

The V call is TRBV4-3, the J call TRBJ2-7, with D hard to call. Germline V gene lookup returns CDR1 LGHNA and CDR2 YSLEER. V lost 0 bases to trimming and J lost 0 bases, with 6 bases between them. The CDR3 loop spans 14 amino acids. The chain's CDR3 is CASSQDGGSYEQYF. The CDR3 DNA reads as TGCGCCAGCAGCCAAGATGGCGGCTCCTACGAGCAGTACTTC.

This clone was seen only a few times. CDR3 in amino acids: CASRPGEGRGRNTEAFF. For the CDR3, the DNA is TGTGCCAGCAGACCTGGTGAGGGGAGGGGTCGGAACACTGAAGCTTTCTTT. The chain uses TRBV6-4 and TRBJ1-1; maybe TRBD1 (5 bases). Germline CDR1 MRHNA, CDR2 SNTAGT. The CDR3 sequence is 17 residues long. V dropped 6 bases and J dropped 1 base, with 21 bases sitting between them.

This chain links TRBV9 with TRBJ2-1, with 9 bases fitting TRBD2. CDR1 is SGDLS and CDR2 is YYNGEE in the germline V gene. The CDR3 has 16 amino acids. The V gene end was trimmed by 2 bases and the J gene end by 7 bases; junction bases not matched to a gene: 10. The CDR3 DNA is TGTGCCAGCAGCGTTGACCATAGCGGGAGAGATAATGAGCAGTTCTTC. It encodes CASSVDHSGRDNEQFF. Filled out from reference TRBV9 and TRBJ2-1, the complete variable domain reads DSGVTQTPKHLITATGQRVTLRCSPRSGDLSVYWYQQSLDQGLQFLIQYYNGEERAKGNILERFSAQQFPDLHSELNLSSLELGDSALYFCASSVDHSGRDNEQFFGPGTRLTVL.

The CDR3 region has the DNA TGTGCCAGCAGCACCGACTTGAACATTCAGTACTTC. Translation: CASSTDLNIQYF. The chain employs TRBV13 and TRBJ2-4; no definite D call. Germline lookup yields CDR1 PRHDT and CDR2 FYEKMQ (reference sequence). The V and J ends lost 5 bases and 7 bases respectively, with 9 bases between them. CDR3 length: 12 residues.

The chain joins TRBV7-9 to TRBJ2-7; 8 nucleotides match TRBD1. This CDR3 has 15 amino acids. Germline lookup yields CDR1 SEHNR and CDR2 FQNEAQ (reference sequence). V dropped 2 bases and J dropped 4; count of bases not matched to a gene: 7. In DNA form, the CDR3 reads TGTGCCAGCAGCTTACTCGGACAGGGCGAGTACGAGCAGTACTTC. This gives the protein CASSLLGQGEYEQYF.

The rearrangement joins TRBV2 to TRBJ1-4, with TRBD1 matching 8 bases. V gave up 6 bases and J gave up 7 bases; unmatched junction bases: 7. The CDR3 runs 14 residues. The V gene's germline CDR1 is SNHLY and CDR2 FYNNEI. The chain's CDR3 is CASRPSTGAEKLFF. CDR3 DNA sequence: TGTGCCAGCAGACCTTCGACAGGGGCTGAAAAACTGTTTTTT.

This clone turned up a few times. The chain recombines TRBV12-5 with TRBJ2-7, with 7 nucleotides matching TRBD1. CDR3 length equals 15 residues. V dropped 0 bases and J dropped 6; count of bases not matched to a gene: 8. Germline loops: CDR1 LGHNT, CDR2 FRNRAP. CDR3 residues: CASGLVRGLHCEQYF. The CDR3 bases are TGTGCTAGTGGTTTGGTAAGGGGGCTCCACTGCGAGCAGTACTTC.

The DNA of the CDR3 is TGCGCCAGCAGCTTCCAGGGGGGATTTAACTATGGCTACACCTTC. It is translated as CASSFQGGFNYGYTF. The rearrangement joins TRBV5-1 to TRBJ1-2, with 7 bases identical to TRBD1. The length of the CDR3 is 15 residues. The junction had 5 bases not matched to a gene; V was cut back by 2 bases and J by 1 base. Germline CDR1 SGHRS, CDR2 YFSETQ.

V gene TRBV7-2 combines with J gene TRBJ1-1; possible D gene TRBD1, 5 bases. The CDR3 contains 14 residues. Per germline, CDR1 SGHTA and CDR2 FQGNSA. Trimming left V 0 bases short and J 7 bases short, with 12 bases between. As DNA, the CDR3 is TGTGCCAGCAGCTTAGCTGGGGCAGCCGTTGAAGCTTTCTTT. The encoded protein is CASSLAGAAVEAFF. The variable domain in full, completed from reference TRBV7-2 and TRBJ1-1, reads GAGVSQSPSNKVTEKGKDVELRCDPISGHTALYWYRQSLGQGLEFLIYFQGNSAPDKSGLPSDRFSAERTGGSVSTLTIQRTQQEDSAVYLCASSLAGAAVEAFFGQGTRLTVV.

V usage is TRBV19 and J usage is TRBJ2-4; TRBD2 matches at 15 bases. The CDR3 extends over 20 amino acids. Per the germline V gene, CDR1 is LNHDA and CDR2 is SQIVND (reference sequence). Trimming at V came to 4 bases and at J to 1 base, leaving 11 bases not matched to a gene. This chain's CDR3 is CASSTPRTSGRATAKNIQYF. The CDR3 nucleotides read TGTGCCAGTAGTACCCCCCGGACTAGCGGGAGGGCCACGGCCAAAAACATTCAGTACTTC.

The chain recombines TRBV3-1 (or the pseudogene TRBV3-2) with TRBJ1-5; the D gene is possibly TRBD1 (5 bases). Germline V gene data show CDR1 as LGHDT and CDR2 as YNNKEL (reference sequence). Trimming took 3 bases from V and 2 from J, leaving 14 bases between them. CDR3 length equals 16 residues. In DNA form, the CDR3 reads TGTGCCAGCAGCCAGGGGAAGGGGTGGGGCAATCAGCCCCAGCATTTT. Translated, it gives CASSQGKGWGNQPQHF.

The V call is TRBV7-8, the J call TRBJ1-2; perhaps TRBD1 as D (5 bases). Germline CDR1 SGHVS, CDR2 FQNEAQ. This CDR3 region has 13 residues. Trimming cost V 5 bases and J 3 bases, with 10 bases left between them. In DNA, the CDR3 is TGTGCCAGCAGCCCCCCGGGGGACTATGGCTACACCTTC. Its protein is CASSPPGDYGYTF.

The chain uses TRBV30 and TRBJ2-1; D may be TRBD2 (6 bases). This CDR3 has 16 amino acids. The germline V gene encodes CDR1 GTSNPN and CDR2 SVGIG (reference sequence). The V gene lost 4 bases and the J gene lost 7 bases, with 23 bases spanning the gap. The CDR3 here is CAWTIGGASGGNEQFF. CDR3 nucleotides: TGTGCCTGGACGATCGGGGGAGCCTCGGGCGGGAATGAGCAGTTCTTC.

The chain carries TRBV5-1 and TRBJ2-5; unclear D gene. V was shortened by 3 bases and J by 5 bases, with 17 bases between the two germline ends. The V gene's germline CDR1 is SGHRS and CDR2 YFSETQ. This CDR3 has 15 residues. CDR3: CASSSRVLRGETQYF. DNA for the CDR3: TGCGCCAGCAGCTCCCGGGTCCTCCGTGGCGAGACCCAGTACTTC. The entire variable domain, with the rest obtained from reference TRBV5-1 and TRBJ2-5, is as follows: KAGVTQTPRYLIKTRGQQVTLSCSPISGHRSVSWYQQTPGQGLQFLFEYFSETQRNKGNFPGRFSGRQFSNSRSEMNVSTLELGDSALYLCASSSRVLRGETQYFGPGTRLLVL.

The CDR3 loop reads CASSEQGMGTEAFF. CDR3 bases: TGTGCCAGCAGCGAACAGGGTATGGGCACTGAAGCTTTCTTT. The rearrangement joins TRBV5-4 to TRBJ1-1, with D possibly TRBD1 on 6 matching bases. Trimming took off 4 bases at V and 4 bases at J, with 14 bases between the two ends. Germline V gene lookup returns CDR1 SGHNT and CDR2 YYREEE (reference sequence). The CDR3 has 14 amino acids.

The gene calls are TRBV30 and TRBJ1-5; D is perhaps TRBD1 (6 bases). V dropped 4 bases and J dropped 6 bases, with 16 bases sitting between them. Germline CDR1 GTSNPN, CDR2 SVGIG (reference sequence). The CDR3 loop spans 14 amino acids. The CDR3: CAWTPGGAGQPQHF. CDR3 DNA sequence: TGTGCCTGGACCCCCGGGGGGGCTGGTCAGCCCCAGCATTTT.

This clone was detected only a few times. The chain links TRBV5-4 to TRBJ2-2, with a tentative D call TRBD1 (5 bases). The germline gives CDR1 SGHNT, CDR2 YYREEE (reference sequence). CDR3 length equals 15 residues. Trimming shortened V by 5 bases and J by 2 bases, and 13 bases separated the two germline ends. The CDR3 is CASSSQGLNTGELFF. The CDR3 nucleotides read TGTGCCAGCAGTTCCCAGGGATTAAACACCGGGGAGCTGTTTTTT.

The chain employs TRBV5-1 and TRBJ2-1; 7 bases match TRBD1. Germline CDR1 is SGHRS and CDR2 is YFSETQ. The CDR3 loop spans 16 amino acids. With V trimmed by 2 bases and J by 4 bases, 9 bases remained unmatched. The CDR3 DNA sequence: TGCGCCAGCAGCTTAGGTGGGACAGCCCCATACAATGAGCAGTTCTTC. It specifies CASSLGGTAPYNEQFF.

The chain's CDR3 is CASSFGTGILFDYGYTF. The DNA of the CDR3 is TGTGCCAGCAGCTTCGGGACAGGTATATTATTCGACTATGGCTACACCTTC. The J gene is TRBJ1-2, the V gene TRBV7-2, with 8 bases that match TRBD1. The V segment lost 3 bases and the J segment 3 bases; nucleotides outside the gene matches: 12. This CDR3 has 17 residues. Germline CDR1 SGHTA, CDR2 FQGNSA.

This clone has just a few counts. The chain joins TRBV6-5 to TRBJ1-1, with D maybe TRBD1 (6 bases). The CDR3 is 14 amino acids. Trimming shortened V by 6 bases and J by 4 bases, and 15 bases separated the two germline ends. Germline V gene sequence: CDR1 MNHEY, CDR2 SVGAGI. CDR3 in DNA: TGTGCCAGCAGGCACAGGGCTTGGAGCACTGAAGCTTTCTTT. It is translated as CASRHRAWSTEAFF.

This clone was seen a few times. The chain combines TRBV28 with TRBJ2-7; 7 nucleotides align to TRBD2. Trimming removed 2 bases from V and 2 bases from J; junction bases left unmatched: 9. Germline values: CDR1 MDHEN, CDR2 SYDVKM. The CDR3 sequence is 16 residues long. CDR3 in DNA: TGTGCCAGCAGTTTACGTCTAGCGGAGTTAACCTACGAGCAGTACTTC. This gives the protein CASSLRLAELTYEQYF.

The chain carries TRBV28 and TRBJ2-3; the match to TRBD2 covers 7 bases. This CDR3 has 14 amino acids. Germline CDR1 is MDHEN and CDR2 is SYDVKM. V lost 5 bases, J lost 6 bases, and 8 bases stayed unmatched. The CDR3 protein is CASSHGREEDTQYF. The DNA of the CDR3 is TGTGCCAGCAGTCACGGTCGGGAGGAGGATACGCAGTATTTT.

The chain combines TRBV2 with TRBJ1-3; D remains unclear. Trimming removed 1 base at V and 5 bases at J, with 9 bases between. This CDR3 is 14 amino acids long. Germline V gene sequence: CDR1 SNHLY, CDR2 FYNNEI. For the CDR3, the DNA is TGTGCCAGCAGTGAAGGGCGAGGGAGAAACACCATATATTTT. Translation gives CASSEGRGRNTIYF.

The CDR3 sequence is CASSLSSGNSYEQYF. CDR3 in DNA: TGTGCCAGCAGCTTAAGTAGCGGAAACTCCTACGAGCAGTACTTC. The gene calls are TRBV11-2 and TRBJ2-7; possibly TRBD2 for D (6 bases). The CDR3 sequence is 15 residues long. V gave up 2 bases and J gave up 0 bases, with 11 bases separating them. Germline assignment: CDR1 SGHAT and CDR2 FQNNGV.

V usage is TRBV2 and J usage is TRBJ2-7; 7 bases match TRBD1. This CDR3 is built from 17 residues. Germline values: CDR1 SNHLY, CDR2 FYNNEI. V was pared by 7 bases and J by 0 bases, with 15 bases of the junction left unmatched. The CDR3 DNA reads TGTGCCAGCATGTTGGCCCGACAGGGCGAAAGCTCCTACGAGCAGTACTTC. The encoded protein is CASMLARQGESSYEQYF.